The source of this TCR beta chain is a study of T cell repertoires in cytomegalovirus infection. Study as a whole: Public TCR beta signatures were indicative of both CMV infection and a matching HLA type.

Overall study findings and caveats: Predominance within the ex vivo response was attributable to HLA-C-restricted CMV-specific TCR beta clonotypes. Summed frequency of public TCR beta families distinguished CMV carriers with the relevant HLA.

CDR1 MNHEY and CDR2 SMNVEV come from the germline V gene (reference sequence). V lost 5 bases to trimming and J lost 4 bases; unmatched junction nucleotides: 13. The CDR3 loop spans 16 amino acids. TCRdb passed the reads through MiXCR, listing each CDR3 protein once. Of fewer than 550,000 distinct CDR3 sequences detected, approximately 25% appear once; the ten largest clones hold roughly 13%. On this clonotype: Its target is not known.

The material sequenced was PBMCs. The chain has TRBV27 and TRBJ1-2; 7 nucleotides agree with TRBD1. The TCR sequence derives from a human donor in good health (CMV status not recorded). Some clones in this sample may be carry-over from other donors' samples. CDR3 loop: CASSHDRVSDGYGYTF. The DNA for the CDR3 is TGTGCCAGCAGTCACGACAGGGTCTCAGACGGCTATGGCTACACCTTC.